The 9 T cell receptor beta chains reported below all come from one sample, sequenced in a study of Ad26.COV2.S vaccination and SARS-CoV-2 variants. Treatment in this sample: about 20 received Ad26.COV2.S at low or high dose, single or two shots; roughly 5 received placebo; per-sample allocation not given. Specimens were obtained on day 63 following the first vaccine or placebo injection. The assay was immunoSEQ multiplex PCR, and TCRdb's table has in-frame clones only and misses some. The data contain some 500,000 clones, roughly 89% of them singletons. Sequenced here: peripheral blood, sampled in a trial of Ad26.COV2.S vaccine versus placebo. The receptors derive from a person between 18 and 60 years old who received the Ad26.COV2.S COVID-19 vaccine or a placebo.

The chain employs TRBV28 and TRBJ2-5; 11 bases line up with TRBD2. This CDR3 region has 15 residues. Trimming cost V 4 bases and J 5 bases; bases outside gene matches: 6. Germline V gene lookup returns CDR1 MDHEN and CDR2 SYDVKM. The CDR3 DNA reads TGTGCCAGCAGTTCCCCACTAGCGGGGGTGGAGACCCAGTACTTC. Its protein is CASSSPLAGVETQYF.

This chain connects TRBV10-3 to TRBJ1-1; 9 positions match TRBD1. The V segment lost 6 bases and the J segment 1 base; nucleotides outside the gene matches: 0. This CDR3 has 13 residues. CDR1 and CDR2 from the germline V gene are ENHRY and SYGVKD. In DNA form, the CDR3 reads TGTGCCATCAGGACAGGGGGGAACACTGAAGCTTTCTTT. The encoded protein is CAIRTGGNTEAFF.

The chain uses TRBV27 and TRBJ1-4, with D possibly matching TRBD1 (5 bases). The CDR3 is made up of 15 amino acids. Looked up from germline, CDR1 is MNHEY and CDR2 is SMNVEV (reference sequence). Trimming removed 5 bases from V and 9 bases from J, with 19 bases in between. Written as DNA, the CDR3 is TGTGCCAGCAGTCTCTTTAGCCAGGGTGGGCAAAAACTGTTTTTT. It translates to CASSLFSQGGQKLFF.

The chain carries TRBV28 and TRBJ2-3, with 9 bases identical to TRBD1. CDR3 length: 16 residues. The germline V gene has CDR1 MDHEN and CDR2 SYDVKM. Trimming cost V 5 bases and J 4 bases; bases outside gene matches: 10. Written as DNA, the CDR3 is TGTGCCAGCAGTACATTCCGGGACAGGGATCCAGATACGCAGTATTTT. Its protein product is CASSTFRDRDPDTQYF.

This clone has more than one count but fewer than ten. CDR3 loop: CASSQRDRRDTEAFF. CDR3 sequence (DNA): TGTGCCAGCAGCCAACGGGACAGACGCGACACTGAAGCTTTCTTT. The chain joins TRBV3-1 (or the pseudogene TRBV3-2) to TRBJ1-1; TRBD1 aligns across 7 bases. This CDR3 is 15 amino acids long. The V segment lost 2 bases and the J segment 3 bases; nucleotides outside the gene matches: 6. Germline-derived CDR1 and CDR2 are LGHDT and YNNKEL (reference sequence).

The gene calls are TRBV28 and TRBJ2-7; D not certain. Trimming stripped 3 bases from V and 6 bases from J, with 9 bases between. The CDR3 consists of 12 residues. The germline V gene has CDR1 MDHEN and CDR2 SYDVKM. CDR3 sequence (DNA): TGTGCCAGCAGTTTTAGGCCCCTCGAGCAGTACTTC. Its translation: CASSFRPLEQYF.

The chain recombines TRBV5-8 with TRBJ2-6; D gene ambiguous. V was shortened by 0 bases and J by 1 base, with 8 bases between the two germline ends. Germline V gene data show CDR1 as SGHTS and CDR2 as YDEGEE. CDR3 size: 16 residues. CDR3 loop: CASSLAVSSGANVLTF. CDR3 nucleotide sequence: TGTGCCAGCAGCTTGGCCGTGAGTTCTGGGGCCAACGTCCTGACTTTC. Supplemented by reference TRBV5-8 and TRBJ2-6, the full variable domain reads EAGVTQSPTHLIKTRGQQATLRCSPISGHTSVYWYQQALGLGLQFLLWYDEGEERNRGNFPPRFSGRQFPNYSSELNVNALELEDSALYLCASSLAVSSGANVLTFGAGSRLTVL.

The rearrangement uses TRBV19 and TRBJ2-4, with D possibly being TRBD1 (5 bases). The V end was cut by 1 base, the J end by 6 bases, with 10 bases between. Germline V CDR1 and CDR2: LNHDA, SQIVND (reference sequence). CDR3 length: 14 residues. CDR3 coding DNA: TGTGCCAGTAGTATAGTTTACAGGTTAAACATTCAGTACTTC. It encodes CASSIVYRLNIQYF. The whole variable domain, filled in from reference TRBV19 and TRBJ2-4, reads DGGITQSPKYLFRKEGQNVTLSCEQNLNHDAMYWYRQDPGQGLRLIYYSQIVNDFQKGDIAEGYSVSREKKESFPLTVTSAQKNPTAFYLCASSIVYRLNIQYFGAGTRLSVL.

This rearrangement joins TRBV6-6 to TRBJ1-1; D uncertain. Trimming took off 10 bases at V and 0 bases at J, with 18 bases between the two ends. The germline V gene has CDR1 MNHNY and CDR2 SVGAGI (reference sequence). This CDR3 has 15 amino acids. The CDR3 region has the DNA TGTGCCACAACCTTGGGTCGCACAGTGAACACTGAAGCTTTCTTT. It translates to CATTLGRTVNTEAFF.